This T cell receptor beta chain derives from a study of blood T cells in healthy people across ages. Whole-study findings and limits: In long-lived donors, naive CD4+ cell counts and diversity exceeded those of aged donors.

A second PCR, run for about 7 to 11 cycles, used a sample-barcoded 5' primer plus a J-beta primer mix. Each single sample gave us at least 2.5 million CDR3-containing paired-end reads. MiXCR, run by TCRdb on the 5' RACE reads, gives a single entry per CDR3 protein. The sample lists about 380,000 distinct CDR3 sequences, about half seen once, with under 60% in the top ten. Total RNA, at least 5.5 micrograms per sample, was extracted from PBMCs. In regard to this clonotype: Its target is unknown.

The length of the CDR3 is 12 residues. V was clipped by 0 bases and J by 12 bases, with 10 bases between them. Germline V lookup: CDR1 SGHRS, CDR2 YFSETQ. The rearrangement uses TRBV5-1 and TRBJ2-1; D uncertain. The sample was blood. This receptor was taken from a man in his fifties or sixties in good health. CDR3 coding DNA: TGCGCCAGCAGCTTGGTAGCCCGGGTGCAGTTCTTC. As protein: CASSLVARVQFF.